One and the same sample provided the 22 T cell receptor beta chains below, sequenced in a study of blood T cell dynamics during melanoma immunotherapy (dated by TCRdb to about 2020). Library generation was performed with the immunoSEQ multiplex PCR assay. What TCRdb holds here is the immuneACCESS table cut down to in-frame rearrangements. Part of the clones is not present; checked against another copy, under half of the missing clones reflect an unresolved V gene, and the others are unexplained. The sample table lists about 11,000 clones, 80% to 85% of them with a count of one. The ten largest make up about 16% of the sample. Explained via the paper, the time point label denotes: week 3, after first cycle of checkpoint inhibitor. This specimen was blood, taken from a patient treated with checkpoint blockade. These receptor sequences come from a human donor with melanoma.

This clone was seen more than once but under ten times. The chain is built from TRBV7-2 and TRBJ2-5; D is unresolved. CDR1 is SGHTA, CDR2 FQGNSA, per germline. This CDR3 has 14 residues. V lost 5 bases and J 2 bases, leaving 12 bases between the germline ends. The CDR3 sequence: CASSRSGRQETQYF. CDR3 DNA: TGTGCCAGCAGCCGCTCAGGACGGCAAGAGACCCAGTACTTC.

The chain uses TRBV11-2 and TRBJ1-1; 9 bases are shared with TRBD1. The CDR3 runs to 12 residues. J was trimmed by 10 bases and V by 5 bases; bases with no gene match: 5. Looked up from germline, CDR1 is SGHAT and CDR2 is FQNNGV. The CDR3 coding sequence is TGTGCCAGCAGCCGGGACAGGGAACGAGCTTTCTTT. Amino acid sequence: CASSRDRERAFF.

The gene calls are TRBV7-3 and TRBJ2-4, with TRBD2 matching over 10 bases. The CDR3 has 18 amino acids. Germline V gives CDR1 SGHTA, CDR2 FQGTGA. V trimming: 7 bases; J trimming: 0 bases; junction bases outside the gene matches: 12. The CDR3 reads CASTSQGSGGLAKNIQYF. The DNA for the CDR3 is TGTGCCAGCACCTCCCAGGGTAGCGGGGGGTTAGCCAAAAACATTCAGTACTTC.

V usage is TRBV6-1 and J usage is TRBJ2-1; 8 nucleotides line up with TRBD2. The CDR3 has 16 amino acids. Germline CDR1 reads MNHNS; CDR2 reads SASEGT. Losses at the gene ends were 0 bases for V and 8 bases for J; bases not matched to a gene: 9. In DNA form, the CDR3 reads TGTGCCAGCAGTGAAGCCATAGCGGGGTCTTGGGATGAGCAGTTCTTC. Its translation: CASSEAIAGSWDEQFF.

The rearrangement links TRBV4-1 to TRBJ2-7; tentatively, D is TRBD1 or TRBD2 (5 bases each). Germline V CDR1 and CDR2: MGHRA, YSYEKL. With 4 bases removed from V and 6 bases from J, the gap between germline ends came to 19 bases. The CDR3 length is 15 residues. CDR3 in DNA: TGCGCCAGCAGCCCCCCAGACAGACTATCAGCCGAGCAGTACTTC. Translating gives CASSPPDRLSAEQYF.

The V gene is TRBV19, the J gene TRBJ1-6; D may be TRBD1 (6 bases). Trimming took 2 bases from V and 7 from J, leaving 12 bases between them. This CDR3 has 15 amino acids. In germline, CDR1 is LNHDA, CDR2 SQIVND (reference sequence). The DNA of the CDR3 is TGTGCCAGTAGTATAAGCCAGGGGCAGAATTCACCCCTCCACTTT. Translating gives CASSISQGQNSPLHF.

The chain combines TRBV29-1 with TRBJ2-3, with D perhaps being TRBD1 or TRBD2 (7 bases each). V was cut by 4 bases and J by 2 bases, with 16 bases left in between. CDR3 length: 15 residues. CDR1 is SQVTM, CDR2 ANQGSEA, per germline. CDR3 DNA: TGCAGCGTTGTAGGCAGGGGGGGGGTCACAGATACGCAGTATTTT. Protein: CSVVGRGGVTDTQYF.

V is TRBV19 and J is TRBJ2-2, with TRBD2 as a possible D gene (6 bases). Trimming left V 5 bases short and J 4 bases short, with 17 bases between. CDR1 is LNHDA, CDR2 SQIVND, per germline (reference sequence). This CDR3 is 16 amino acids long. This chain's CDR3 is CASSSLGRGSTGELFF. The CDR3 bases are TGTGCCAGTAGTTCCCTTGGCCGGGGGTCCACCGGGGAGCTGTTTTTT. Looking up the rest from reference TRBV19 and TRBJ2-2 gives the full variable domain: DGGITQSPKYLFRKEGQNVTLSCEQNLNHDAMYWYRQDPGQGLRLIYYSQIVNDFQKGDIAEGYSVSREKKESFPLTVTSAQKNPTAFYLCASSSLGRGSTGELFFGEGSRLTVL.

The rearrangement joins TRBV7-9 to TRBJ1-3, with 8 nucleotides matching TRBD1. From germline, CDR1 is SEHNR and CDR2 FQNEAQ (reference sequence). CDR3 length: 15 residues. J was trimmed by 2 bases and V by 4 bases; bases with no gene match: 4. CDR3 region: CASSSGQATGNTIYF. The CDR3 DNA sequence: TGTGCCAGCAGCTCGGGACAGGCTACTGGAAACACCATATATTTT.

The V and J genes are TRBV18 and TRBJ2-7, with D tentatively TRBD1 or TRBD2 (5 bases each). This CDR3 has 16 residues. The germline V and J ends were trimmed by 6 bases and 2 bases, with 20 bases remaining between them. CDR1 is KGHSH and CDR2 is LQKENI in the germline V gene. CDR3 coding DNA: TGTGCCAGCTCGGAAGGGACCTCAACCCCTCCCTACGAGCAGTACTTC. Its protein is CASSEGTSTPPYEQYF.

V gene TRBV6-5 combines with J gene TRBJ2-3; TRBD1 or TRBD2 may be the D gene (6 bases each). CDR1 MNHEY and CDR2 SVGAGI come from the germline V gene. This CDR3 is built from 14 residues. Trimming removed 7 bases from V and 2 bases from J, with 13 bases in between. The DNA for the CDR3 is TGTGCCAGCACGGAGGGGGGCTCCACAGATACGCAGTATTTT. Protein sequence: CASTEGGSTDTQYF.

The rearrangement links TRBV19 to TRBJ2-3, with D uncertain. Per the germline V gene, CDR1 is LNHDA and CDR2 is SQIVND (reference sequence). The V end was cut by 6 bases, the J end by 5 bases, with 9 bases between. The CDR3 loop spans 12 amino acids. CDR3 nucleotide sequence: TGTGCCAGTAGATCCCCCCTAGATACGCAGTATTTT. Its protein product is CASRSPLDTQYF.

This chain joins TRBV29-1 and TRBJ2-6; D unclear. V was trimmed by 6 bases and J by 0 bases, leaving 12 bases between them. CDR3 length: 15 amino acids. Per germline, CDR1 SQVTM and CDR2 ANQGSEA. The CDR3 sequence: CSVVLISSGANVLTF. Here the CDR3 DNA reads TGCAGCGTCGTCTTGATAAGCTCTGGGGCCAACGTCCTGACTTTC.

The rearrangement uses TRBV7-2 and TRBJ2-5; 7 bases are a match to TRBD1. Germline V gene data show CDR1 as SGHTA and CDR2 as FQGNSA. CDR3 length: 14 residues. The trim removed 6 bases at V and 2 bases at J, leaving 6 bases unmatched. CDR3 in amino acids: CASSRGRGQETQYF. CDR3 DNA: TGTGCCAGCAGTCGAGGCAGGGGGCAAGAGACCCAGTACTTC.

This chain connects TRBV9 to TRBJ2-3; 16 bases match TRBD2. The V gene's germline CDR1 is SGDLS and CDR2 YYNGEE. CDR3 length equals 19 residues. Trimming removed 3 bases from V and 2 bases from J; junction bases left unmatched: 9. CDR3 DNA sequence: TGTGCCAGCAGCGAAGGGACTAGCGGGGGGGCCGTGGACACAGATACGCAGTATTTT. It codes for CASSEGTSGGAVDTDTQYF.

The genes are TRBV6-5 and TRBJ1-2; a weak D match, TRBD1 (6 bases). Germline V gene sequence: CDR1 MNHEY, CDR2 SVGAGI. The CDR3 length is 14 residues. With 6 bases removed from V and 4 bases from J, the gap between germline ends came to 15 bases. Here the CDR3 reads CASRPGGLAYGYTF. DNA of the CDR3: TGTGCCAGCAGGCCGGGGGGGCTGGCCTATGGCTACACCTTC.

The rearrangement uses TRBV6-6 and TRBJ2-3; D is possibly TRBD1 or TRBD2 (5 bases each). The V gene lost 10 bases and the J gene lost 8 bases, with 16 bases spanning the gap. Looked up from germline, CDR1 is MNHNY and CDR2 is SVGAGI (reference sequence). This CDR3 is built from 12 residues. Here the CDR3 DNA reads TGTGCCACGACAGACGGCGGAGGTACGCAGTATTTT. The encoded protein is CATTDGGGTQYF.

The rearrangement uses TRBV11-3 and TRBJ2-7; 10 positions agree with TRBD2. Germline values: CDR1 SGHNT, CDR2 YENEEA. The V gene end was trimmed by 6 bases and the J gene end by 1 base; junction bases not matched to a gene: 3. The CDR3 contains 14 residues. CDR3 amino acids: CASRSGGVSYEQYF. In DNA, the CDR3 is TGTGCCAGCAGGAGCGGGGGGGTATCCTACGAGCAGTACTTC.

This clone was found a few times. This sequence joins TRBV4-3 and TRBJ2-3, with TRBD2 matching over 7 bases. This CDR3 contains 15 residues. The trim removed 1 base at V and 2 bases at J, leaving 3 bases unmatched. Germline-derived CDR1 and CDR2 are LGHNA and YSLEER. The CDR3 loop is CASSQGAGDTDTQYF. Here the CDR3 DNA reads TGCGCCAGCAGCCAAGGCGCGGGGGACACAGATACGCAGTATTTT.

The chain couples TRBV9 to TRBJ2-5; 9 positions agree with TRBD1. The tail of the sequence fits TRBJ2-7 better, so the J call may be wrong. CDR1 and CDR2 from the germline V gene are SGDLS and YYNGEE. The CDR3 consists of 18 residues. The CDR3 spells CASSVGLTGQGFFHEQYF. The CDR3 nucleotides are TGTGCCAGCAGCGTGGGGTTAACAGGACAGGGGTTTTTTCACGAGCAGTACTTC.

J is TRBJ1-1 and V is TRBV5-1; 11 bases agree with TRBD1. V lost 4 bases to trimming and J lost 1 base; unmatched junction nucleotides: 9. CDR3 size: 17 residues. Germline V gene sequence: CDR1 SGHRS, CDR2 YFSETQ. DNA of the CDR3: TGCGCCAGCAGCCCGTGGACAGGGGGCGGGCCGAACACTGAAGCTTTCTTT. It encodes CASSPWTGGGPNTEAFF.

The chain couples TRBV28 to TRBJ1-2; D unclear. Germline assignment: CDR1 MDHEN and CDR2 SYDVKM. The CDR3 runs to 11 residues. V was pared by 6 bases and J by 7 bases, with 9 bases between. The CDR3 region has the DNA TGTGCCAGCAGCTCTTCCTTTGGCTACACCTTC. Residues: CASSSSFGYTF.